Below are 20 T cell receptor beta chains sequenced from a single sample in a study of cytomegalovirus exposure and HLA in healthy donors. Repertoires were generated with immunoSEQ multiplex PCR, while TCRdb's copy carries only in-frame clones and drops some. The repertoire has about 240,000 clones, around 85% of them found once; the top ten carry less than 1.5%. Specimen: PBMCs. The origin of the receptors is a woman in her 30s in good health and CMV-seropositive.

This chain uses TRBV27 with TRBJ2-5; D remains unclear. Deletions cut 3 bases from V and 5 bases from J, with 13 bases between. CDR1 is MNHEY, CDR2 SMNVEV, per germline (reference sequence). The CDR3 has 14 amino acids. In nucleotides, the CDR3 is TGTGCCAGCAGTTTCGAGGCAAAGACGGAGACCCAGTACTTC. Translated: CASSFEAKTETQYF.

This chain joins TRBV6-6 and TRBJ1-2, with 7 bases aligning to TRBD1. CDR1 and CDR2 (germline): MNHNY, SVGAGI (reference sequence). This CDR3 contains 13 residues. The trim removed 5 bases at V and 4 bases at J, leaving 4 bases unmatched. CDR3 residues: CASSPGQAYGYTF. The CDR3 DNA follows: TGTGCCAGCAGTCCAGGACAGGCCTATGGCTACACCTTC.

The V call is TRBV27, the J call TRBJ2-7; the D gene is possibly TRBD2 (5 bases). The CDR3 is 15 residues long. The V gene lost 6 bases and the J gene lost 0 bases, with 15 bases spanning the gap. Germline CDR1 and CDR2: MNHEY and SMNVEV (reference sequence). Here the CDR3 reads CASSIRIDYSYEQYF. The DNA for the CDR3 is TGTGCCAGCAGCATCAGAATAGACTACTCCTACGAGCAGTACTTC.

This clone was recorded once. The genes are TRBV19 and TRBJ1-2; 9 bases match TRBD1. The V and J ends lost 7 bases and 2 bases, in that order; junction bases with no gene match: 8. The CDR3 loop spans 15 amino acids. CDR1 LNHDA and CDR2 SQIVND come from the germline V gene (reference sequence). The CDR3 DNA reads as TGTGCCAGTATTGGTACAGGGGGCAGAAACTATGGCTACACCTTC. It translates to CASIGTGGRNYGYTF.

This clone was detected a few times. The gene calls are TRBV18 and TRBJ2-1; 11 positions match TRBD2. The V and J ends lost 6 bases and 3 bases, in that order; junction bases with no gene match: 1. Germline lookup yields CDR1 KGHSH and CDR2 LQKENI. The CDR3 is 14 residues long. The CDR3 bases are TGTGCCAGCTCCGGGACTAGCGGCTACAATGAGCAGTTCTTC. It yields the protein CASSGTSGYNEQFF.

The chain uses TRBV5-6 and TRBJ2-5, with D maybe TRBD2 (5 bases). Germline assignment: CDR1 SGHDT and CDR2 YYEEEE. The CDR3 has 15 amino acids. V lost 3 bases and J 5 bases, leaving 17 bases between the germline ends. This chain's CDR3 is CASSWGVGSRETQYF. CDR3 nucleotides: TGTGCCAGCAGCTGGGGAGTTGGGTCGAGGGAGACCCAGTACTTC.

Concerning this clone itself: The sample carries other DNA sequences with the same CDR3. The rearrangement uses TRBV5-1 and TRBJ2-7; no clear D. This CDR3 is built from 14 residues. The germline gives CDR1 SGHRS, CDR2 YFSETQ. The germline V and J ends were trimmed by 4 bases and 1 base, with 12 bases remaining between them. CDR3 sequence: CASSPRLDSYEQYF. The DNA for the CDR3 is TGCGCCAGCAGCCCCCGCCTAGATTCCTACGAGCAGTACTTC.

The chain employs TRBV5-1 and TRBJ1-1; 7 bases match TRBD1. Per germline, CDR1 SGHRS and CDR2 YFSETQ. V dropped 4 bases and J dropped 0; count of bases not matched to a gene: 3. The CDR3 is 14 residues long. CDR3 DNA sequence: TGCGCCAGCAGCGGGGGACAGTTGAACACTGAAGCTTTCTTT. Its translation: CASSGGQLNTEAFF.

The CDR3 reads CASSFPAQVGPDTQYF. Written as DNA, the CDR3 is TGTGCCAGCAGTTTCCCAGCACAGGTCGGCCCGGATACGCAGTATTTT. The chain employs TRBV28 and TRBJ2-3; perhaps TRBD1 as D (5 bases). V lost 3 bases, J lost 6 bases, and 19 bases lay in between. Germline V gene sequence: CDR1 MDHEN, CDR2 SYDVKM. This CDR3 contains 16 residues.

This chain uses TRBV4-1 with TRBJ2-2; 8 nucleotides align to TRBD2. This CDR3 has 17 amino acids. V lost 5 bases to trimming and J lost 3 bases; unmatched junction nucleotides: 11. Germline V gene lookup returns CDR1 MGHRA and CDR2 YSYEKL. The CDR3, as DNA: TGCGCCAGCAGCTACTACACAAGCGGGAGATACACCGGGGAGCTGTTTTTT. Its protein is CASSYYTSGRYTGELFF.

The chain joins TRBV6-7 to TRBJ2-1, with 10 bases identical to TRBD2. TRBV6-7 is noted as an ORF with a role that remains uncertain. The CDR3 sequence is 15 residues long. Losses at the gene ends were 6 bases for V and 5 bases for J; bases not matched to a gene: 7. CDR3 nucleotides: TGTGCCAGCAGAACTAGCGGGGTCCGGCACAATGAGCAGTTCTTC. Translating gives CASRTSGVRHNEQFF.

The V and J genes are TRBV6-5 and TRBJ2-5, with TRBD1 as a possible D gene (6 bases). V lost 6 bases and J 5 bases, leaving 19 bases between the germline ends. The CDR3 runs to 15 residues. Germline V gives CDR1 MNHEY, CDR2 SVGAGI. CDR3 sequence (DNA): TGTGCCAGCAGGGGATTTACAGGGTCCCAGGAGACCCAGTACTTC. Amino acids: CASRGFTGSQETQYF.

The rearrangement joins TRBV9 to TRBJ2-2; 9 bases are shared with TRBD2. Looked up from germline, CDR1 is SGDLS and CDR2 is YYNGEE. This CDR3 is 13 amino acids long. Trimming at V came to 10 bases and at J to 4 bases, leaving 5 bases not matched to a gene. The CDR3 bases are TGTGCCGGCGGGAGGGGGGCCACCGGGGAGCTGTTTTTT. Amino acids: CAGGRGATGELFF.

The chain carries TRBV4-1 and TRBJ2-7, with a possible D match to TRBD1 (6 bases). The germline gives CDR1 MGHRA, CDR2 YSYEKL. The V end lost 0 bases, the J end lost 2 bases, and 8 bases lay between the germline ends. The CDR3 runs 14 residues. The CDR3: CASSQDRTAYEQYF. CDR3 sequence (DNA): TGCGCCAGCAGCCAAGATAGGACAGCCTACGAGCAGTACTTC.

V is TRBV6-5 and J is TRBJ2-7; 7 nucleotides agree with TRBD1. Trimming removed 5 bases from V and 5 bases from J; junction bases left unmatched: 12. The germline V gene encodes CDR1 MNHEY and CDR2 SVGAGI. This CDR3 contains 15 residues. CDR3 protein: CASSPPRQGGHEQYF. The CDR3 DNA follows: TGTGCCAGCAGTCCCCCGAGACAGGGTGGCCACGAGCAGTACTTC.

This chain uses TRBV19 with TRBJ2-2; TRBD2 aligns across 14 bases. Germline V gene sequence: CDR1 LNHDA, CDR2 SQIVND (reference sequence). V was clipped by 5 bases and J by 7 bases; unmatched bases: 9. CDR3 length: 17 amino acids. DNA of the CDR3: TGTGCCAGTAGTGCCCACGGGACTAGCGGGAGTGACGGGGAGCTGTTTTTT. Its translation is CASSAHGTSGSDGELFF.

J is TRBJ2-7 and V is TRBV7-8, with 7 bases matching TRBD1. This CDR3 has 15 residues. CDR1 is SGHVS, CDR2 FQNEAQ, per germline. Trimming took 5 bases from V and 3 from J; bases not matched to a gene: 10. CDR3 bases: TGTGCCAGCAGCGCAAGACAGGGAACTATCTACGAGCAGTACTTC. Translating gives CASSARQGTIYEQYF.

This rearrangement joins TRBV19 to TRBJ1-4; 8 bases map to TRBD1. Germline V gene sequence: CDR1 LNHDA, CDR2 SQIVND (reference sequence). CDR3 length: 18 residues. V shed 1 base and J 0 bases; nucleotides not matched to a gene: 7. The CDR3 DNA is TGTGCCAGTAGTATAGGCGGCCCGGGACAGGCAACTAATGAAAAACTGTTTTTT. Amino acid sequence: CASSIGGPGQATNEKLFF. Looking up the rest from reference TRBV19 and TRBJ1-4 gives the full variable domain: DGGITQSPKYLFRKEGQNVTLSCEQNLNHDAMYWYRQDPGQGLRLIYYSQIVNDFQKGDIAEGYSVSREKKESFPLTVTSAQKNPTAFYLCASSIGGPGQATNEKLFFGSGTQLSVL.

CDR3 amino acids: CSARDRDRGYF. CDR3 bases: TGCAGTGCTAGAGACCGGGACAGGGGGTACTTC. J is TRBJ2-4 and V is TRBV20-1; TRBD1 aligns across 10 bases. V dropped 0 bases and J dropped 15; count of bases not matched to a gene: 2. CDR3 length equals 11 residues. Per the germline V gene, CDR1 is DFQATT and CDR2 is SNEGSKA (reference sequence).

J is TRBJ1-1 and V is TRBV5-1, with 7 bases lining up with TRBD1. Germline-derived CDR1 and CDR2 are SGHRS and YFSETQ. The trim removed 4 bases at V and 5 bases at J, leaving 11 bases unmatched. The CDR3 sequence is 15 residues long. As DNA, the CDR3 is TGCGCCAGCAGCCGTGTGGAGGGGGCGAGGACTGAAGCTTTCTTT. Its protein product is CASSRVEGARTEAFF.